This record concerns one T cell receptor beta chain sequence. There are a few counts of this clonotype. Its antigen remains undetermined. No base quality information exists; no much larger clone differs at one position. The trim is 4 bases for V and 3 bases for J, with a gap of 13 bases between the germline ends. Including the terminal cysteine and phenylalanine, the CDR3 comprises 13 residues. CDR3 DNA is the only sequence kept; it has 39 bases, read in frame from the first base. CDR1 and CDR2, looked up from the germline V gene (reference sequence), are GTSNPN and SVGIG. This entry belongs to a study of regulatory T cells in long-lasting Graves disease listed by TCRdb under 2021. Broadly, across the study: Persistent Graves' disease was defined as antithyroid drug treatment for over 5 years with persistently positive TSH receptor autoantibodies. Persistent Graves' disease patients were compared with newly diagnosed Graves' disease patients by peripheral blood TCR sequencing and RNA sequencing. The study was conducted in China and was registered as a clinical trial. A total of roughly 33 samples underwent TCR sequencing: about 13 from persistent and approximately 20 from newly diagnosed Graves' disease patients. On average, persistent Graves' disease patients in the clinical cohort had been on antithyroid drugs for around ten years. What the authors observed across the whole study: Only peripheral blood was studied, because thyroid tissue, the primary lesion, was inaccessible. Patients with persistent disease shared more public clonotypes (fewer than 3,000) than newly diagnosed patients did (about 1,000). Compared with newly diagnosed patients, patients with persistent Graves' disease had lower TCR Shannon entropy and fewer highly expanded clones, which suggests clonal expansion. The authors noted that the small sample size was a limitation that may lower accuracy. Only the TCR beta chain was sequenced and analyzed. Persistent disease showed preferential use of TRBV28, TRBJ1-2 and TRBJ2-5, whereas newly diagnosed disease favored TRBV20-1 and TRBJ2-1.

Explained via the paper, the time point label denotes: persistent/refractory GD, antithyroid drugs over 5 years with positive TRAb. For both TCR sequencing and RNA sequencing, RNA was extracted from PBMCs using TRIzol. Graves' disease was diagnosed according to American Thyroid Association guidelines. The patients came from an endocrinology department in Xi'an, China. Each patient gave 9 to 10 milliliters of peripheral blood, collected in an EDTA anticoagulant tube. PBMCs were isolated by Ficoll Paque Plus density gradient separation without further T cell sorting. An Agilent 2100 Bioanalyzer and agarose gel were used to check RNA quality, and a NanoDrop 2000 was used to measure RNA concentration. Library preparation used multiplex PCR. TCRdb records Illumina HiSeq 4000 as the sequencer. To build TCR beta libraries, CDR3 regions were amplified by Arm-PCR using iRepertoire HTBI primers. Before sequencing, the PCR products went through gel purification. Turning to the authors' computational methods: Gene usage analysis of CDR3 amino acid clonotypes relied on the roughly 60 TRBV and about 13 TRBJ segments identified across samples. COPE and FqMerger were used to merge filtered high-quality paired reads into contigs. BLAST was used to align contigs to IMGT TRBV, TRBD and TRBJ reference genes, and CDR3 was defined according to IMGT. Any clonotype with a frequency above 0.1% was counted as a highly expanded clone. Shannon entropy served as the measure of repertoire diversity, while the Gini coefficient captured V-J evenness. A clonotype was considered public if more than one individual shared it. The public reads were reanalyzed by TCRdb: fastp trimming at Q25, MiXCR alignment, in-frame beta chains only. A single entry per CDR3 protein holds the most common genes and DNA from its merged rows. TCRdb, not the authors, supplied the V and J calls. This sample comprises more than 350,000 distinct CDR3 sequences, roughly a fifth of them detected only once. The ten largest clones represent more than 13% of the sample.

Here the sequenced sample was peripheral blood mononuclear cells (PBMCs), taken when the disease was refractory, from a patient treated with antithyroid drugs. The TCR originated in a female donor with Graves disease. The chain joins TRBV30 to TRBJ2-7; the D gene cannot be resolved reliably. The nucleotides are TGTGCCTGGAATGTGGCGGTTAGCTACGAGCAGTACTTC. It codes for CAWNVAVSYEQYF.